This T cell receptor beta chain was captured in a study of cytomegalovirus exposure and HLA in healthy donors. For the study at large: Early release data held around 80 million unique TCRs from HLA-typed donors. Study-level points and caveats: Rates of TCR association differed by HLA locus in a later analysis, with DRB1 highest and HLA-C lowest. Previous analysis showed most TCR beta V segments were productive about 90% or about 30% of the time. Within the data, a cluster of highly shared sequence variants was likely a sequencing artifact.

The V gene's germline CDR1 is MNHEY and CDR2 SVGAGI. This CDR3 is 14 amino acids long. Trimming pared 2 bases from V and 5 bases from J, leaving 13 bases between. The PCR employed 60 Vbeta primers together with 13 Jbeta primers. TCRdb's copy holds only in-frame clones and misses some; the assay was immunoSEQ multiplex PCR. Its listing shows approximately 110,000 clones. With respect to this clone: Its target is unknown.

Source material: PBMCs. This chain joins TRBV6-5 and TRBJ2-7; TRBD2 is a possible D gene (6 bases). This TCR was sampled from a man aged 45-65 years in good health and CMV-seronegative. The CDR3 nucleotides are TGTGCCAGCAGTTACGATCGGGGGTTGAACGAGCAGTACTTC. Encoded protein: CASSYDRGLNEQYF.